This is a list of T cell receptor beta chains from one sample in a study of cytomegalovirus exposure and HLA in healthy donors. Sequenced by immunoSEQ multiplex PCR; TCRdb stores in-frame clones only, minus some. This sample has about 140,000 clones, with 75% to 85% found just once. The sequenced material came from PBMCs. These receptors originate from a man in his forties in good health and CMV-seronegative. The conserved cysteine and the conserved F or W are not part of the CDR3 here. A clone size is listed for some rows: how often the clone was seen (once, few, many), or a class if it is expanded.

J,V,size,CDR3
TRBJ2-1,TRBV5-1,NA,ASRSGTSGVSYNEQF
NA,TRBV30,NA,AWSVQLAGRRYEQY
TRBJ1-6,TRBV7-6,NA,ASSPTIDSNSPLH
TRBJ2-5,TRBV7-2,NA,ASSLTGRWETQY
TRBJ1-1,TRBV15,NA,ATSRELTAPQSAF
TRBJ2-3,TRBV10-2,NA,ASSEQKVGTQY
TRBJ1-4,TRBV5-1,NA,ASSLDRGGEKLF
TRBJ1-1,TRBV6-6,NA,ASSTGDRVGAEAF
TRBJ2-3,TRBV10-1,NA,ASSPLAGAGTDTQY
TRBJ1-2,TRBV6-4,NA,ASRGTGGNGYT
TRBJ1-5,TRBV18,NA,ASSRDRDTNQPQH
TRBJ1-5,TRBV28,NA,ASSWTTGAVQPQH
TRBJ1-4,TRBV9,NA,ASSGTGGGNEKLF
TRBJ2-3,TRBV11-2,NA,ASSLDAGGPSDTQY
TRBJ2-6,TRBV10-1,NA,ATSSGWSGANVLT
TRBJ2-7,TRBV7-8,NA,ASSHRQGYEQY
TRBJ1-6,TRBV6-1,NA,ASSLTHGNSPLH
TRBJ2-2,TRBV29-1,NA,SVEELRSGELF
TRBJ1-2,TRBV5-1,NA,ASSFGQGKGYT
TRBJ2-2,TRBV7-2,NA,ASSPRGGSGELF
TRBJ2-1,TRBV2,NA,ASSEQGFNEQF
TRBJ1-1,TRBV7-8,NA,ASSPRGGTEAF
TRBJ1-1,TRBV5-5,few,ASSLDRAAEAF
TRBJ1-5,TRBV5-5,NA,ASSPGGEGMRKPQH
TRBJ1-2,TRBV30,NA,AWASTGNYGYT
TRBJ1-1,TRBV19,NA,ASRRQNTEAF
TRBJ2-1,TRBV30,few,AWSPLGGGVNEQF
TRBJ2-1,TRBV12-2,few,ASRLAGRLAGGEYEQF
TRBJ1-1,TRBV19,NA,ASGVLSLRDTEAF
TRBJ1-2,TRBV7-9,NA,ASSESRLNYGYT
TRBJ1-5,TRBV6-6,NA,ASTVPGVQPQH
TRBJ2-5,TRBV27,NA,ASSPIGGDSQETQY
TRBJ1-6,TRBV2,once,ARTTATSTGVGNSPLH
TRBJ2-1,TRBV18,once,ASSPPDNYNEQF
TRBJ2-7,TRBV25-1,NA,ASSETGYHEQY
TRBJ2-7,TRBV27,NA,ASGHTGVTYEQY
TRBJ1-3,TRBV9,NA,ASSARQGRGNTIY
TRBJ1-2,TRBV11-1,NA,ASSLFGGGYT
TRBJ2-7,TRBV15,NA,ATSIRAYEQY
TRBJ2-5,TRBV5-4,NA,ASNQAPHSQETQY
TRBJ2-1,TRBV10-3,NA,AIRERGTYNEQF
TRBJ2-7,TRBV5-1,NA,ASTYERQGPYEQY
TRBJ1-2,TRBV5-1,few,ASSRGSGTVSTYGYT
TRBJ2-3,TRBV25-1,NA,ASIDRGSIDTQY
TRBJ1-6,TRBV28,NA,ASRATTGGNSPLH
TRBJ1-1,TRBV29-1,NA,SAQGAGEAY
TRBJ1-2,TRBV27,NA,ASLQTRGGNYGYT
TRBJ2-7,TRBV5-1,NA,ASSLGRVDEQY
TRBJ1-6,TRBV9,once,ASSVGHNNSPLH
TRBJ2-2,TRBV18,NA,ATETGDTGELF
TRBJ2-7,TRBV2,NA,ASRYGLAGGSYEQY
TRBJ2-5,TRBV15,NA,ATSRELPSVETQY
TRBJ2-3,TRBV5-1,NA,ASSQGGRADVYTDTQY
TRBJ2-7,TRBV27,once,ASSLEGGPSTYEQY
TRBJ2-7,TRBV19,NA,ASSIRPPYEQY